Listed below are T cell receptor beta chains from one sample, sequenced in a study of shared T cell receptors in the human thymus. TCRdb's table, derived via immunoSEQ multiplex PCR, lists solely in-frame clones and lacks some. The top ten clones hold less than 0.04% of a sample with over 60,000 clones, about 95% of them seen once. The sample comprised thymocytes. The receptors shown here come from a human donor. The CDR3 runs from the conserved cysteine through the conserved F or W. The order of the fields is D gene, clone size, CDR3 length, V gene, J gene, CDR3 DNA, CDR3 protein. The D gene is left open where the match is weak. The listing skips clone size in some rows; elsewhere it reads once, few, many or a size class.

d_gene: -
abundance: once
len: 15
v_gene: TRBV2
j_gene: TRBJ2-7
CDR3nt: TGTGCCAGCAGGGGAAGACTAGATCCAGCCGGGGAGCAGTACTTC
CDR3aa: CASRGRLDPAGEQYF

d_gene: -
abundance: -
len: 15
v_gene: TRBV5-6
j_gene: TRBJ1-2
CDR3nt: TGTGCCAGCAGCTCTCAGGGGCACCACATTGGGGGCTACACCTTC
CDR3aa: CASSSQGHHIGGYTF

d_gene: TRBD1
abundance: -
len: 19
v_gene: TRBV28
j_gene: TRBJ1-3
CDR3nt: TGTGCCAGCAGTTTAAGGGTGAGCAGGACAGGGGGTACTGGAAACACCATATATTTT
CDR3aa: CASSLRVSRTGGTGNTIYF

d_gene: -
abundance: -
len: 16
v_gene: TRBV27
j_gene: TRBJ1-5
CDR3nt: TGTGCCAGCAGTTTAGAGGCCGGAGGGGCGGATCAGCCCCAGCATTTT
CDR3aa: CASSLEAGGADQPQHF

d_gene: TRBD1
abundance: -
len: 15
v_gene: TRBV13
j_gene: TRBJ2-7
CDR3nt: TGTGCCAGCAGCTTAATTTCGGGACAGGCGGACGAGCAGTACTTC
CDR3aa: CASSLISGQADEQYF

d_gene: TRBD2
abundance: -
len: 15
v_gene: TRBV28
j_gene: TRBJ2-7
CDR3nt: TGTGCCAGCAAGCGGGGGGTCCAAATGGCCTACGAGCAGTACTTC
CDR3aa: CASKRGVQMAYEQYF

d_gene: -
abundance: -
len: 14
v_gene: TRBV18
j_gene: TRBJ2-5
CDR3nt: TGTGCCAGCTCACGGAAGGACAGAGGAGAGACCCAGTACTTC
CDR3aa: CASSRKDRGETQYF

d_gene: -
abundance: -
len: 11
v_gene: TRBV6-1
j_gene: TRBJ2-1
CDR3nt: TGTGCCAGCCTGCTGTACAATGAGCAGTTCTTC
CDR3aa: CASLLYNEQFF

d_gene: -
abundance: -
len: 15
v_gene: TRBV5-1
j_gene: TRBJ2-3
CDR3nt: TGCGCCAGCAGTCCGTTAACAGGCGAAACAGATACGCAGTATTTT
CDR3aa: CASSPLTGETDTQYF

d_gene: -
abundance: -
len: 15
v_gene: TRBV6-5
j_gene: TRBJ2-7
CDR3nt: TGTGCCAGCAGTTACAGGGACGGCAGCTCCTACGAGCAGTACTTC
CDR3aa: CASSYRDGSSYEQYF

d_gene: TRBD1
abundance: -
len: 16
v_gene: TRBV6-1
j_gene: TRBJ1-5
CDR3nt: TGTGCCAGCAGTCAAGTACCGGGACAGGCTAGTCAGCCCCAGCATTTT
CDR3aa: CASSQVPGQASQPQHF

d_gene: -
abundance: once
len: 16
v_gene: TRBV29-1
j_gene: TRBJ2-1
CDR3nt: TGCAGCGTCATGGGGGGGGCGACAGGGGCGCCTCGTGAGCAGTTCTTC
CDR3aa: CSVMGGATGAPREQFF

d_gene: -
abundance: -
len: 13
v_gene: TRBV4-3
j_gene: TRBJ1-1
CDR3nt: TGCGCCAGCAGCCAAGATTCTAACTGTGAAGCTTTCTTT
CDR3aa: CASSQDSNCEAFF

d_gene: -
abundance: -
len: 16
v_gene: TRBV19
j_gene: TRBJ1-1
CDR3nt: TGTGCCAGTAGTATCAAGGGCGAGCCGGCGAACACTGAAGCTTTCTTT
CDR3aa: CASSIKGEPANTEAFF

d_gene: -
abundance: -
len: 16
v_gene: TRBV7-6
j_gene: TRBJ1-4
CDR3nt: TGTGCCAGCAGCTTAGGGAAACAGGCCGCTAATGAAAAACTGTTTTTT
CDR3aa: CASSLGKQAANEKLFF

d_gene: -
abundance: -
len: 15
v_gene: TRBV7-9
j_gene: TRBJ1-3
CDR3nt: TGTGCCAGCAGCGTAAATCGCGGGGAGGGAAACACCATATATTTT
CDR3aa: CASSVNRGEGNTIYF

d_gene: -
abundance: -
len: 15
v_gene: TRBV5-6
j_gene: TRBJ2-3
CDR3nt: TGTGCCAGCAGCGGACGGACACGGAACACAGATACGCAGTATTTT
CDR3aa: CASSGRTRNTDTQYF

d_gene: TRBD2
abundance: -
len: 17
v_gene: TRBV5-1
j_gene: TRBJ2-1
CDR3nt: TGCGCCAGCATGGCCTCGGGACTAGCGGGGGGGCATGCTGAGCAGTTCTTC
CDR3aa: CASMASGLAGGHAEQFF

d_gene: -
abundance: -
len: 18
v_gene: TRBV4-1
j_gene: TRBJ1-5
CDR3nt: TGCGCCAGCAGCCAAGCCGGCGTCGGGGGGTTCGGCAATCAGCCCCAGCATTTT
CDR3aa: CASSQAGVGGFGNQPQHF

d_gene: TRBD2
abundance: -
len: 11
v_gene: TRBV9
j_gene: TRBJ2-7
CDR3nt: TGTGCCAGCGGGGAGGGATACGAGCAGTACTTC
CDR3aa: CASGEGYEQYF

d_gene: -
abundance: -
len: 14
v_gene: TRBV6-1
j_gene: TRBJ2-7
CDR3nt: TGTGCCAGCAGTGAAGCGAGCAGCTCCTACGAGCAGTACTTC
CDR3aa: CASSEASSSYEQYF

d_gene: -
abundance: -
len: 17
v_gene: TRBV19
j_gene: TRBJ2-4
CDR3nt: TGTGCCAGTAGTACCCCGACACCGCAACTAGAGAAAAACATTCAGTACTTC
CDR3aa: CASSTPTPQLEKNIQYF

d_gene: -
abundance: -
len: 13
v_gene: TRBV11-3
j_gene: TRBJ1-1
CDR3nt: TGTGCCAGCAGCTTAAGAGTTAGCACTGAAGCTTTCTTT
CDR3aa: CASSLRVSTEAFF

d_gene: TRBD1
abundance: -
len: 18
v_gene: TRBV5-4
j_gene: TRBJ1-2
CDR3nt: TGTGCCAGCAGCTTGTTTTGGTGGACAGGGGGTGCGGGCTATGGCTACACCTTC
CDR3aa: CASSLFWWTGGAGYGYTF

d_gene: -
abundance: -
len: 15
v_gene: TRBV11-1
j_gene: TRBJ2-2
CDR3nt: TGTGCCAGCAGTCAGGGCGGGGAACGGGCCGGGGAGCTGTTTTTT
CDR3aa: CASSQGGERAGELFF

d_gene: TRBD1
abundance: -
len: 18
v_gene: TRBV14
j_gene: TRBJ1-1
CDR3nt: TGTGCCAGCAGCCAAATATTCCAGGGGGCAGGGATGAACACTGAAGCTTTCTTT
CDR3aa: CASSQIFQGAGMNTEAFF

d_gene: -
abundance: -
len: 15
v_gene: TRBV18
j_gene: TRBJ2-2
CDR3nt: TGTGCCAGCTCACCACCGAAAGGGGGCACCGGGGAGCTGTTTTTT
CDR3aa: CASSPPKGGTGELFF

d_gene: -
abundance: -
len: 13
v_gene: TRBV7-9
j_gene: TRBJ1-6
CDR3nt: TGTGCCAGCAGCCAGGACGGGAATTCACCCCTCCACTTT
CDR3aa: CASSQDGNSPLHF

d_gene: TRBD1
abundance: -
len: 17
v_gene: TRBV5-6
j_gene: TRBJ2-2
CDR3nt: TGTGCCAGCAGCTTGGATTTCCAGGGGGTGAACACCGGGGAGCTGTTTTTT
CDR3aa: CASSLDFQGVNTGELFF

d_gene: TRBD1
abundance: -
len: 16
v_gene: TRBV6-6
j_gene: TRBJ1-3
CDR3nt: TGTGCCAGCAGTCAGGGACAGCGGTACTCTGGAAACACCATATATTTT
CDR3aa: CASSQGQRYSGNTIYF

d_gene: -
abundance: -
len: 18
v_gene: TRBV22-1
j_gene: TRBJ1-2
CDR3nt: TGTCCTGGGAGCGACCCGACTGAAACAGGGCAAAGGGGCTATGGCTACACCTTC
CDR3aa: CPGSDPTETGQRGYGYTF

d_gene: TRBD2
abundance: -
len: 17
v_gene: TRBV19
j_gene: TRBJ2-3
CDR3nt: TGTGCCAGTAGTATACCCCTGTTAGCGGGGGGCACAGATACGCAGTATTTT
CDR3aa: CASSIPLLAGGTDTQYF

d_gene: -
abundance: -
len: 11
v_gene: TRBV7-9
j_gene: TRBJ2-7
CDR3nt: TGTGCCAGCAGCTTAAATACCGAGCAGTACTTC
CDR3aa: CASSLNTEQYF

d_gene: -
abundance: -
len: 19
v_gene: TRBV7-2
j_gene: TRBJ2-2
CDR3nt: TGTGCCAGCAGCTTTCATTCCCCGGTCGCGGCAGGGATTACCGGGGAGCTGTTTTTT
CDR3aa: CASSFHSPVAAGITGELFF

d_gene: -
abundance: -
len: 15
v_gene: TRBV2
j_gene: TRBJ2-2
CDR3nt: TGTGCCAGCAGGGGGCCGGGACTGAACACCGGGGAGCTGTTTTTT
CDR3aa: CASRGPGLNTGELFF

d_gene: -
abundance: -
len: 16
v_gene: TRBV7-2
j_gene: TRBJ1-1
CDR3nt: TGTGCCAGCACCGAGGGAGGGAGAAGGATGAACACTGAAGCTTTCTTT
CDR3aa: CASTEGGRRMNTEAFF

d_gene: -
abundance: -
len: 12
v_gene: TRBV19
j_gene: TRBJ2-1
CDR3nt: TGTGCCAGTAACCCTGGAGGGGTGGATAAGTTCTTC
CDR3aa: CASNPGGVDKFF

d_gene: -
abundance: -
len: 15
v_gene: TRBV5-8
j_gene: TRBJ1-2
CDR3nt: TGTGCCAGCAGCTTGGCCCAGGGGTTTAACTATGGCTACACCTTC
CDR3aa: CASSLAQGFNYGYTF

d_gene: -
abundance: -
len: 17
v_gene: TRBV11-2
j_gene: TRBJ1-3
CDR3nt: TGTGCCAGCAGCCCCATATGCACGAGGGGGACTGGAAACACCATATATTTT
CDR3aa: CASSPICTRGTGNTIYF

d_gene: -
abundance: -
len: 15
v_gene: TRBV7-3
j_gene: TRBJ2-2
CDR3nt: TGTGCCAGCAGCTTAGTCCCTACGGACACCGGGGAGCTGTTTTTT
CDR3aa: CASSLVPTDTGELFF

d_gene: -
abundance: -
len: 12
v_gene: TRBV7-6
j_gene: TRBJ2-5
CDR3nt: TGTGCCAGCAGTCACAAGAAAGAGACCCAGTACTTC
CDR3aa: CASSHKKETQYF

d_gene: TRBD1
abundance: once
len: 16
v_gene: TRBV7-3
j_gene: TRBJ1-3
CDR3nt: TGTGCCAGCAGCGGGGGACAGGGGATGGGCGGAAACACCATATATTTT
CDR3aa: CASSGGQGMGGNTIYF

d_gene: -
abundance: -
len: 17
v_gene: TRBV4-1
j_gene: TRBJ1-3
CDR3nt: TGCGCCAGCAGCCAAAGGACCGCCCCGGGCTCTGGAAACACCATATATTTT
CDR3aa: CASSQRTAPGSGNTIYF

d_gene: -
abundance: once
len: 18
v_gene: TRBV7-6
j_gene: TRBJ1-5
CDR3nt: TGTGCCAGCAGCAATCAACCATATTTCCAGGAGGTCAATCAGCCCCAGCATTTT
CDR3aa: CASSNQPYFQEVNQPQHF